This paragraph covers one T cell receptor beta chain sequence. This sample was taken from a study of blood T cell repertoires in COVID-19. Overall study context: Sources were T cells, B-cell-depleted T cells, or PBMCs; the material itself was cDNA or gDNA.

As originally analysed: How many nucleated cells were present was estimated from reference gene primer amplification. The data were produced by immunoSEQ multiplex PCR, yet TCRdb's version contains in-frame clones alone and is incomplete. V and J calls and clone size are as listed in that table; D and trimming were resolved from the DNA. The sample comprises roughly 180,000 clones, around 86% of which are singletons, and roughly 8.2% rests with the top ten. The clonotype originates from a man in his sixties with acute or convalescent COVID-19. The sequencing sample was made of peripheral blood.

The CDR3 is CASSQTNLLGGDTQYF. DNA of the CDR3: TGTGCCAGCAGCCAGACTAACCTACTGGGGGGAGATACGCAGTATTTT. The chain employs TRBV7-2 and TRBJ2-3; D might be TRBD2 (6 bases). The germline V and J ends were trimmed by 5 bases and 5 bases, with 20 bases remaining between them. The CDR3 spans 16 residues. Germline loops: CDR1 SGHTA, CDR2 FQGNSA.